A single sample gave rise to the 30 T cell receptor beta chains below, sequenced in a study of OX40 agonist ivuxolimab in advanced cancers. Repertoires were generated with immunoSEQ multiplex PCR, while TCRdb's copy carries only in-frame clones and drops some. The top ten hold 3.4% of the sample, which has about 61,000 clones, around 83% seen once. Sequencing used CD4+ or CD8+ T cells sorted from blood, obtained in a trial of the OX40 agonist ivuxolimab. The receptors stem from an adult with an advanced solid tumor such as melanoma, head and neck, liver or kidney cancer.

This clone was seen a single time. J is TRBJ2-1 and V is TRBV27; TRBD2 agrees at 9 bases. J was trimmed by 2 bases and V by 3 bases; bases with no gene match: 5. The CDR3 covers 16 residues. Germline V CDR1 and CDR2: MNHEY, SMNVEV (reference sequence). The CDR3 here is CASSFYGGGAYNEQFF. For the CDR3, the DNA is TGTGCCAGCAGTTTTTATGGCGGGGGGGCCTACAATGAGCAGTTCTTC.

This sequence joins TRBV4-2 and TRBJ1-4, with D perhaps matching TRBD1 (5 bases). Per germline, CDR1 LGHNA and CDR2 YNFKEQ. Between the trimmed V and J ends, which lost 2 bases and 10 bases, there was a span of 23 bases. The CDR3 totals 17 residues. The CDR3 bases are TGTGCCAGCAGCCAACCCCCGGGGGAGGGCGTGAATCGAAAACTGTTTTTT. Translating gives CASSQPPGEGVNRKLFF.

The V gene is TRBV9, the J gene TRBJ2-2, with a possible D match to TRBD1 (6 bases). V lost 4 bases, J lost 6 bases, and 10 bases lay in between. Germline V gene data show CDR1 as SGDLS and CDR2 as YYNGEE. The CDR3 has 13 residues. The CDR3 region is CASSLGTPGELFF. The DNA for the CDR3 is TGTGCCAGCAGCCTCGGGACACCCGGGGAGCTGTTTTTT.

V and J are TRBV18 and TRBJ2-3; 13 nucleotides line up with TRBD2. The CDR3 has 17 residues. The ends lost 3 bases at V and 0 bases at J; junction bases unmatched: 3. Germline V CDR1 and CDR2: KGHSH, LQKENI. The CDR3 DNA sequence: TGTGCCAGCTCACCGGGACTAGCGGGGTATAGCACAGATACGCAGTATTTT. It translates to CASSPGLAGYSTDTQYF.

The gene calls are TRBV5-6 and TRBJ1-6; no clear D. Between the trimmed V and J ends, which lost 4 bases and 0 bases, there was a span of 11 bases. The CDR3 loop spans 16 amino acids. CDR1 and CDR2 from the germline V gene are SGHDT and YYEEEE. In DNA, the CDR3 is TGTGCCAGCAGCCAAGGATCCGGCTCCTATAATTCACCCCTCCACTTT. Its translation is CASSQGSGSYNSPLHF.

V and J are TRBV18 and TRBJ1-1; TRBD1 might be the D (5 bases). Trimming shortened V by 0 bases and J by 7 bases, and 12 bases separated the two germline ends. This CDR3 has 14 residues. The germline CDR1 and CDR2 sequences are KGHSH and LQKENI. The CDR3 here is CASSPPEGTGEAFF. DNA for the CDR3: TGTGCCAGCTCACCACCGGAAGGAACAGGTGAAGCTTTCTTT.

The rearrangement links TRBV6-4 to TRBJ1-1; the match to TRBD1 covers 9 bases. Germline CDR1 and CDR2: MRHNA and SNTAGT. The J segment lost 1 base and the V segment lost 5 bases, leaving 2 bases of the junction unmatched. This CDR3 contains 14 residues. The CDR3 reads CASSPGQGNTEAFF. CDR3 nucleotides: TGTGCCAGCAGTCCGGGACAGGGGAACACTGAAGCTTTCTTT.

The gene calls are TRBV19 and TRBJ1-5; 9 bases are a match to TRBD1. Germline values: CDR1 LNHDA, CDR2 SQIVND (reference sequence). With 7 bases clipped from V and 2 bases from J, the junction kept 3 bases outside the gene matches. CDR3 size: 14 residues. This CDR3 reads CASTRTGGNQPQHF. CDR3 bases: TGTGCCAGTACCCGGACAGGGGGCAATCAGCCCCAGCATTTT.

Turning to this clone: Additional DNA sequences in this sample encode the identical CDR3. The rearrangement joins TRBV11-1 to TRBJ2-7, with 7 nucleotides matching TRBD1. CDR1 and CDR2 (germline): SGHAT, FQDESV (reference sequence). The CDR3 is made up of 15 amino acids. The V segment lost 3 bases and the J segment 0 bases; nucleotides outside the gene matches: 5. CDR3 protein: CASSLGQRSSYEQYF. CDR3 in DNA: TGTGCCAGCAGCTTGGGACAGCGGAGCTCCTACGAGCAGTACTTC.

This clone was observed once. This sequence joins TRBV11-3 and TRBJ2-1; D call uncertain. This CDR3 comprises 13 residues. The germline V gene encodes CDR1 SGHNT and CDR2 YENEEA. Trimming pared 5 bases from V and 2 bases from J, leaving 7 bases between. The CDR3 DNA reads TGTGCCAGCAGCCCCTCCGCCTACAATGAGCAGTTCTTC. Its translation: CASSPSAYNEQFF.

The V gene is TRBV5-4, the J gene TRBJ2-2; D gene unclear. The CDR3 contains 13 residues. Looked up from germline, CDR1 is SGHNT and CDR2 is YYREEE (reference sequence). V was cut by 4 bases and J by 6 bases, with 10 bases left in between. The CDR3 DNA follows: TGTGCCAGCAGCCCGACTGTCGCCGGGGAGCTGTTTTTT. It translates to CASSPTVAGELFF.

The gene calls are TRBV30 and TRBJ1-5, with D unclear. The CDR3 runs to 18 residues. Germline lookup yields CDR1 GTSNPN and CDR2 SVGIG (reference sequence). The V end lost 2 bases, the J end lost 0 bases, and 20 bases lay between the germline ends. The CDR3 region has the DNA TGTGCCTGGAGTCCCGGACGCCTCCAAATCAATAGCAATCAGCCCCAGCATTTT. Residues: CAWSPGRLQINSNQPQHF.

The chain has TRBV4-1 and TRBJ2-1; D gene ambiguous. CDR1 is MGHRA, CDR2 YSYEKL, per germline. The CDR3 covers 14 residues. V lost 0 bases to trimming and J lost 12 bases, with 15 bases between them. The CDR3 loop is CASSQDLGRSGQFF. The DNA of the CDR3 is TGCGCCAGCAGCCAAGATTTGGGCCGCAGTGGGCAGTTCTTC.

The chain couples TRBV28 to TRBJ1-4; tentatively, D is TRBD1 (6 bases). The CDR3 covers 16 residues. Trimming left V 5 bases short and J 0 bases short, with 13 bases between. CDR1 and CDR2 (germline): MDHEN, SYDVKM. CDR3 sequence (DNA): TGTGCCAGCAGTGTCGTTGAGGGGGCAACTAATGAAAAACTGTTTTTT. Its protein is CASSVVEGATNEKLFF. The variable domain in full, with the rest retrieved from reference TRBV28 and TRBJ1-4, is DVKVTQSSRYLVKRTGEKVFLECVQDMDHENMFWYRQDPGLGLRLIYFSYDVKMKEKGDIPEGYSVSREKKERFSLILESASTNQTSMYLCASSVVEGATNEKLFFGSGTQLSVL.

This rearrangement joins TRBV28 to TRBJ1-2; a possible D gene is TRBD1 (6 bases). Germline V gene lookup returns CDR1 MDHEN and CDR2 SYDVKM. The CDR3 consists of 15 residues. Deletions cut 3 bases from V and 6 bases from J, with 17 bases between. The CDR3 sequence is CASSFPTQGLNGYTF. CDR3 DNA: TGTGCCAGCAGTTTCCCCACCCAGGGGCTGAATGGCTACACCTTC.

The chain combines TRBV19 with TRBJ1-2, with 7 nucleotides matching TRBD1. There are 13 residues in the CDR3. The J segment lost 2 bases and the V segment lost 6 bases, leaving 3 bases of the junction unmatched. Germline CDR1 LNHDA, CDR2 SQIVND (reference sequence). The CDR3 spells CASRGDRNYGYTF. The CDR3 DNA reads TGTGCCAGTAGGGGGGACAGAAACTATGGCTACACCTTC.

V is TRBV6-1 and J is TRBJ1-5; D remains ambiguous. This CDR3 comprises 14 residues. The germline V gene encodes CDR1 MNHNS and CDR2 SASEGT. V was pared by 8 bases and J by 0 bases, with 11 bases between. DNA of the CDR3: TGTGCCAGCCTACCTATGAATAGCAATCAGCCCCAGCATTTT. This gives the protein CASLPMNSNQPQHF.

The rearrangement joins TRBV6-6 to TRBJ1-6; D may be TRBD1 (6 bases). The CDR3 is made up of 13 amino acids. CDR1 is MNHNY and CDR2 is SVGAGI in the germline V gene (reference sequence). V was pared by 6 bases and J by 12 bases, with 15 bases between. In DNA form, the CDR3 reads TGTGCCAGCAGCTATGACAGGTTGGGACCCCTCCACTTT. Its protein is CASSYDRLGPLHF.

CDR3 amino acids: CASSFWRGTDTQYF. The CDR3 nucleotides read TGTGCCAGCAGCTTTTGGCGGGGGACAGATACGCAGTATTTT. This chain uses TRBV7-2 with TRBJ2-3, with 7 bases matching TRBD2. V shed 3 bases, J shed 3 bases, and the junction held 3 bases outside the gene matches. This CDR3 has 14 residues. Germline CDR1 SGHTA, CDR2 FQGNSA.

As to this clone: One end of the junction fails to match germline, which may point to a read error. The chain carries TRBV7-7 and TRBJ2-1, with D perhaps matching TRBD1 or TRBD2 (6 bases each). The CDR3 runs to 15 residues. Germline-derived CDR1 and CDR2 are SSHAT and FNYEAQ (reference sequence). The DNA for the CDR3 is TGTGCTAGCAGCTTATCCGGGGGCACCTACAATGAGCAGTTCTTC. Its translation is CASSLSGGTYNEQFF.

The gene calls are TRBV9 and TRBJ2-3, with D hard to call. Germline assignment: CDR1 SGDLS and CDR2 YYNGEE. This CDR3 spans 14 amino acids. The germline V and J ends were trimmed by 0 bases and 0 bases, with 5 bases remaining between them. CDR3 in amino acids: CASSVARSTDTQYF. The CDR3 DNA reads as TGTGCCAGCAGCGTAGCCCGGAGCACAGATACGCAGTATTTT.

The gene calls are TRBV9 and TRBJ2-3; D is possibly TRBD1 (5 bases). The V end lost 0 bases, the J end lost 0 bases, and 11 bases lay between the germline ends. Germline V gives CDR1 SGDLS, CDR2 YYNGEE. CDR3 length equals 16 residues. CDR3 in DNA: TGTGCCAGCAGCGTAGTGGGGCAGGGTAGCACAGATACGCAGTATTTT. It encodes CASSVVGQGSTDTQYF.

A single count supports this clone. The V call is TRBV7-2, the J call TRBJ2-7; TRBD2 aligns across 12 bases. The CDR3 length is 16 residues. After removal of 5 bases from V and 6 bases from J, the junction contained 11 bases not matched to a gene. Per germline, CDR1 SGHTA and CDR2 FQGNSA. The CDR3 coding sequence is TGTGCCAGCAGCCCCGACGGACTAGCGGGGCGAGTCGAGCAGTACTTC. This gives the protein CASSPDGLAGRVEQYF.

V is TRBV2 and J is TRBJ1-5; D unresolved. Looked up from germline, CDR1 is SNHLY and CDR2 is FYNNEI. Deletions cut 6 bases from V and 6 bases from J, with 12 bases between. This CDR3 contains 13 residues. The CDR3 protein is CASRATLGQPQHF. The CDR3 nucleotides are TGTGCCAGCAGGGCGACACTCGGTCAGCCCCAGCATTTT.

The chain is built from TRBV27 and TRBJ2-2, with D unclear. The CDR3 has 14 amino acids. Trimming pared 6 bases from V and 2 bases from J, leaving 10 bases between. Per germline, CDR1 MNHEY and CDR2 SMNVEV (reference sequence). The CDR3 nucleotides are TGTGCCAGCAGCCAAAATCTTAACACCGGGGAGCTGTTTTTT. It codes for CASSQNLNTGELFF.

The rearrangement uses TRBV11-2 and TRBJ1-1; 8 nucleotides match TRBD1. Germline V lookup: CDR1 SGHAT, CDR2 FQNNGV. This CDR3 comprises 14 residues. V shed 4 bases, J shed 2 bases, and the junction held 3 bases outside the gene matches. Here the CDR3 DNA reads TGTGCCAGCAGCTCCCAGGGGGCCAACACTGAAGCTTTCTTT. Translation: CASSSQGANTEAFF.

This chain links TRBV7-3 with TRBJ2-5; D could derive from TRBD1 or TRBD2 (6 bases each). V dropped 2 bases and J dropped 8 bases, with 15 bases sitting between them. The V gene's germline CDR1 is SGHTA and CDR2 FQGTGA. The CDR3 extends over 14 amino acids. CDR3 sequence: CASSLGGPAVTQYF. As DNA, the CDR3 is TGTGCCAGCAGCTTAGGGGGGCCCGCCGTCACCCAGTACTTC. The full variable domain, in which reference TRBV7-3 and TRBJ2-5 provide the parts outside the CDR3, is GAGVSQTPSNKVTEKGKYVELRCDPISGHTALYWYRQSLGQGPEFLIYFQGTGAADDSGLPNDRFFAVRPEGSVSTLKIQRTERGDSAVYLCASSLGGPAVTQYFGPGTRLLVL.

This chain joins TRBV14 and TRBJ1-6; no reliable D call. This CDR3 spans 16 amino acids. The V gene lost 1 base and the J gene lost 8 bases, with 15 bases spanning the gap. Germline V gene lookup returns CDR1 SGHDN and CDR2 FVKESK. The CDR3 DNA sequence: TGTGCCAGCAGCCAAGCCCAGACGGATTTCTATTCACCCCTCCACTTT. Its protein product is CASSQAQTDFYSPLHF.

The chain links TRBV27 to TRBJ2-5; D may correspond to TRBD1 or TRBD2 (6 bases each). V was trimmed by 8 bases and J by 4 bases, leaving 17 bases between them. Germline CDR1 MNHEY, CDR2 SMNVEV (reference sequence). The CDR3 totals 14 residues. CDR3 sequence: CASQAWGALETQYF. As DNA, the CDR3 is TGTGCCAGCCAGGCCTGGGGGGCCTTAGAGACCCAGTACTTC.

To note about this clone: Likely a read error: the CDR3 ends without its conserved phenylalanine or tryptophan. No DNA is shown, since the ends of the CDR3 on it are uncertain; the CDR3 is the one TCRdb lists. The rearrangement uses TRBV20-1 and TRBJ1-1. A total of 8 residues make up the CDR3, ends included. Germline V gene lookup returns CDR1 DFQATT and CDR2 SNEGSKA (reference sequence). The CDR3 is CSAFGGLG.